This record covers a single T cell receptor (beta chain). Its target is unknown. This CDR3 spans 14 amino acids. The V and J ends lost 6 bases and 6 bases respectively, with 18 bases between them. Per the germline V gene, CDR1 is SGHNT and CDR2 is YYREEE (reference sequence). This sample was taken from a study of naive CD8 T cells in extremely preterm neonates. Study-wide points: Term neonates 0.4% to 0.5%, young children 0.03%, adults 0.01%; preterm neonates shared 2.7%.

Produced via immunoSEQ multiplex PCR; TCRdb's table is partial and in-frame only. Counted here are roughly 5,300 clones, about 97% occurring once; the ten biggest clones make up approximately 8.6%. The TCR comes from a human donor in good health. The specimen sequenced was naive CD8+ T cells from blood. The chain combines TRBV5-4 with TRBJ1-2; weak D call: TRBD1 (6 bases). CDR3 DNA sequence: TGTGCCAGCAACCAGGACAGCAAAGGGGATGGCTACACCTTC. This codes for CASNQDSKGDGYTF. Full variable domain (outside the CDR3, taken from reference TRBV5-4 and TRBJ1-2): ETGVTQSPTHLIKTRGQQVTLRCSSQSGHNTVSWYQQALGQGPQFIFQYYREEENGRGNFPPRFSGLQFPNYSSELNVNALELDDSALYLCASNQDSKGDGYTFGSGTRLTVV.